This is a list of T cell receptor beta chains from one sample in a study of blood T cell repertoires in COVID-19. This table comes from immunoSEQ multiplex PCR, and its TCRdb copy is limited to in-frame clones, with some not included. The sample holds fewer than 250,000 clones, about 86% seen once. Specimen: PBMCs or T cells enriched from blood (not recorded which). All receptors derive from a woman aged 40 to 50 with acute COVID-19. The CDR3 runs from the conserved cysteine through the conserved F or W. For some rows the clone size is stated as once, few or many, or as a class when expanded; others skip it.

>TRBV5-1|.
CASSLAPPAGGNEQYF
>TRBV7-7|.
CASSLGVGGDYNEQFF
>TRBV3-1/TRBV3-2|once
CASMSSGNTEAFF
>TRBV5-8|.
CASSSLRLADPYEQYF
>TRBV18|.
CASSPLDRGLEQYF
>TRBV28|.
CASSLTGPNQPQHF
>TRBV21-1|few
CASSKGGKVEGQFF
>TRBV28|.
CASSSQGTSGRVSAEQYF
>TRBV18|.
CASSPGVLSGNTIYF
>TRBV4-2|.
CASSPGASGGKETQYF
>TRBV4-1|once
CASSQDETSGYRAQYF
>TRBV5-1|.
CASSSQGISEQYF
>TRBV7-2|.
CASSLRQGTKNIQYF
>TRBV5-4|.
CASSFSQGHYEQYF
>TRBV6-2/TRBV6-3|.
CASSLPRVYEQFF
>TRBV11-3|.
CASSPSPWGGLETQYF
>TRBV5-6|once
CASSDGTRGMEQYF
>TRBV11-2|.
CASSLGTPGQGVHEQFF
>TRBV7-9|.
CASSLRTGVSYEQYF
>TRBV5-1|.
CASSLGLAELYEQYF
>TRBV5-1|.
CASSLGWGVGNTIYF
>TRBV5-6|once
CASSSYTGTSYGRYNEQFF
>TRBV5-4|.
CASSLALGQNTEAFF
>TRBV11-2|.
CASSPGLRGQGAKNIQYF
>TRBV6-2/TRBV6-3|.
CASSLTQGPTGELFF
>TRBV12-3/TRBV12-4|.
CATKWGGTEAFF
>TRBV7-8|.
CASSLGATGNQPQHF